The 20 T cell receptor beta chains below come from one sample, sequenced in a study of blood T cell repertoires in COVID-19. Method: immunoSEQ multiplex PCR; TCRdb's copy keeps in-frame clones and lacks some. Here the sample spans 170,000 or so clones, approximately 80% being singletons. Source material: peripheral blood. The receptors were sampled from a woman aged 40 to 50 with COVID-19, enrolled during active disease.

This clone was recorded a few times. The chain recombines TRBV5-1 with TRBJ2-5; a possible D gene is TRBD2 (7 bases). CDR1 is SGHRS, CDR2 YFSETQ, per germline. The V end lost 6 bases, the J end lost 4 bases, and 19 bases lay between the germline ends. The CDR3 loop spans 15 amino acids. Here the CDR3 DNA reads TGCGCCAGCACTATTGGGGGCTCGGGAGGAGAGACCCAGTACTTC. This gives the protein CASTIGGSGGETQYF. The variable domain in full, completed from reference TRBV5-1 and TRBJ2-5, reads KAGVTQTPRYLIKTRGQQVTLSCSPISGHRSVSWYQQTPGQGLQFLFEYFSETQRNKGNFPGRFSGRQFSNSRSEMNVSTLELGDSALYLCASTIGGSGGETQYFGPGTRLLVL.

V is TRBV18 and J is TRBJ2-3, with 10 bases that match TRBD2. CDR1 and CDR2 from the germline V gene are KGHSH and LQKENI. The CDR3 is 18 residues long. The V segment lost 5 bases and the J segment 2 bases; nucleotides outside the gene matches: 13. The CDR3 DNA is TGTGCCAGCTCATCTCGACTAGCGGGCAGGGTACCCACAGATACGCAGTATTTT. Protein sequence: CASSSRLAGRVPTDTQYF. Full variable domain (rest looked up from reference TRBV18 and TRBJ2-3): NAGVMQNPRHLVRRRGQEARLRCSPMKGHSHVYWYRQLPEEGLKFMVYLQKENIIDESGMPKERFSAEFPKEGPSILRIQQVVRGDSAAYFCASSSRLAGRVPTDTQYFGPGTRLTVL.

The chain combines TRBV6-5 with TRBJ1-1; the D gene is possibly TRBD1 (6 bases). This CDR3 contains 13 residues. V was shortened by 2 bases and J by 11 bases, with 15 bases between the two germline ends. CDR1 MNHEY and CDR2 SVGAGI come from the germline V gene. CDR3 in DNA: TGTGCCAGCAGTTACGATGTATGGGGGCGTGCTTTCTTT. Amino acid sequence: CASSYDVWGRAFF.

V gene TRBV4-2 combines with J gene TRBJ1-2; no clear D gene. CDR3 size: 14 residues. Trimming stripped 1 base from V and 4 bases from J, with 10 bases between. Germline V gene lookup returns CDR1 LGHNA and CDR2 YNFKEQ. DNA for the CDR3: TGTGCCAGCAGCCAAGGCCGGGGAGGCTATGGCTACACCTTC. It is translated as CASSQGRGGYGYTF.

This clone was counted between two and nine times. J is TRBJ2-7 and V is TRBV4-2; 8 bases align to TRBD2. V trimming: 0 bases; J trimming: 6 bases; junction bases outside the gene matches: 7. The germline gives CDR1 LGHNA, CDR2 YNFKEQ. The CDR3 length is 15 residues. The CDR3 DNA reads as TGTGCCAGCAGCCAAGAAAACGGGGGGGCTGCCGAGCAGTACTTC. Translated, it gives CASSQENGGAAEQYF.

This clone was seen only once. The chain uses TRBV3-1 (or the pseudogene TRBV3-2) and TRBJ2-3; no clear D gene. This CDR3 spans 11 amino acids. Trimming left V 6 bases short and J 3 bases short, with 4 bases between. The germline CDR1 and CDR2 sequences are LGHDT and YNNKEL (reference sequence). The CDR3 spells CASSNTDTQYF. For the CDR3, the DNA is TGTGCCAGCAGTAATACAGATACGCAGTATTTT.

The chain joins TRBV4-1 to TRBJ2-1; no reliable D call. The germline V gene encodes CDR1 MGHRA and CDR2 YSYEKL. V was trimmed by 4 bases and J by 7 bases, leaving 8 bases between them. This CDR3 has 12 amino acids. DNA for the CDR3: TGCGCCAGCAGCCCGACTGGTAATGAGCAGTTCTTC. Protein product: CASSPTGNEQFF.

This chain links TRBV12-5 with TRBJ1-2; D is perhaps TRBD1 (5 bases). The CDR3 is 15 amino acids. Germline V CDR1 and CDR2: LGHNT, FRNRAP. Trimming stripped 6 bases from V and 2 bases from J, with 16 bases between. The CDR3, as DNA: TGTGCTAGTGGAGAAACAGGACAACACAACTATGGCTACACCTTC. Its protein product is CASGETGQHNYGYTF.

The gene calls are TRBV27 and TRBJ2-2, with 8 bases aligning to TRBD1. The CDR3 is 13 residues long. CDR1 is MNHEY, CDR2 SMNVEV, per germline (reference sequence). J gave up 5 bases and V 6 bases, and 2 bases lay outside the gene matches. The CDR3 is CASRRTGTGELFF. The CDR3 DNA reads TGTGCCAGCAGGAGGACAGGGACCGGGGAGCTGTTTTTT.

The V and J genes are TRBV4-1 and TRBJ2-7; maybe TRBD1 (7 bases). This CDR3 region has 15 residues. Germline loops: CDR1 MGHRA, CDR2 YSYEKL. V was shortened by 4 bases and J by 2 bases, with 15 bases between the two germline ends. CDR3 DNA: TGCGCCAGCAGCCTAAACAGGGGAGGAACCTACGAGCAGTACTTC. Encoded protein: CASSLNRGGTYEQYF.

As DNA, the CDR3 is TGTGCCAGCAGCTCGACTGGCTTCGGGCAGCCCCAGCATTTT. Residues: CASSSTGFGQPQHF. The chain combines TRBV5-8 with TRBJ1-5; D not resolved. V was cut by 3 bases and J by 7 bases, with 14 bases left in between. There are 14 residues in the CDR3. Germline CDR1 SGHTS, CDR2 YDEGEE.

This clone has just a few counts. The CDR3 region is CAIRMGGEEAFF. CDR3 in DNA: TGTGCCATCAGGATGGGGGGAGAGGAAGCTTTCTTT. The V call is TRBV10-3, the J call TRBJ1-1, with D perhaps TRBD1 (5 bases). Trimming took 6 bases from V and 8 from J, leaving 13 bases between them. The CDR3 sequence is 12 residues long. Germline CDR1 is ENHRY and CDR2 is SYGVKD.

This chain links TRBV11-1 with TRBJ2-2; D possibly corresponds to TRBD1 (6 bases). CDR1 is SGHAT and CDR2 is FQDESV in the germline V gene (reference sequence). Between the trimmed V and J ends, which lost 5 bases and 6 bases, there was a span of 10 bases. This CDR3 spans 13 amino acids. The CDR3 here is CASSLQGSGELFF. CDR3 in DNA: TGTGCCAGCAGCCTACAGGGTTCCGGGGAGCTGTTTTTT. Full variable domain (outside the CDR3, taken from reference TRBV11-1 and TRBJ2-2): EAEVAQSPRYKITEKSQAVAFWCDPISGHATLYWYRQILGQGPELLVQFQDESVVDDSQLPKDRFSAERLKGVDSTLKIQPAELGDSAMYLCASSLQGSGELFFGEGSRLTVL.

V is TRBV7-9 and J is TRBJ1-5; D is uncertain. This CDR3 is built from 15 residues. V lost 1 base, J lost 0 bases, and 7 bases lay in between. Germline V lookup: CDR1 SEHNR, CDR2 FQNEAQ (reference sequence). This CDR3 is CASSLGHHSNQPQHF. The CDR3 region has the DNA TGTGCCAGCAGCTTAGGACACCATAGCAATCAGCCCCAGCATTTT.

Here the CDR3 reads CASLWGGQETQYF. The CDR3 region has the DNA TGTGCGAGCCTCTGGGGGGGGCAAGAGACCCAGTACTTC. The chain recombines TRBV12-1 with TRBJ2-5; the D call TRBD2 from the table was never checked on the DNA. TRBV12-1 is described as a pseudogene. The CDR3 spans 13 residues.

There are a few counts of this clone. The rearrangement links TRBV20-1 to TRBJ2-5, with D perhaps TRBD2 (7 bases). This CDR3 region has 16 residues. Germline values: CDR1 DFQATT, CDR2 SNEGSKA (reference sequence). V gave up 3 bases and J gave up 2 bases, with 19 bases separating them. CDR3 residues: CSASGEGVATQETQYF. CDR3 DNA sequence: TGCAGTGCTAGTGGGGAGGGGGTAGCCACGCAAGAGACCCAGTACTTC.

The CDR3 reads CASSVESNYGYTF. CDR3 DNA: TGTGCCAGCAGCGTAGAGAGCAACTATGGCTACACCTTC. The chain uses TRBV9 and TRBJ1-2; D remains unclear. The CDR3 covers 13 residues. Germline values: CDR1 SGDLS, CDR2 YYNGEE. Trimming pared 0 bases from V and 2 bases from J, leaving 5 bases between. The variable domain in full, with the rest retrieved from reference TRBV9 and TRBJ1-2, is DSGVTQTPKHLITATGQRVTLRCSPRSGDLSVYWYQQSLDQGLQFLIQYYNGEERAKGNILERFSAQQFPDLHSELNLSSLELGDSALYFCASSVESNYGYTFGSGTRLTVV.

The chain is built from TRBV19 and TRBJ1-2; D is uncertain. Germline V lookup: CDR1 LNHDA, CDR2 SQIVND (reference sequence). This CDR3 has 16 residues. Trimming removed 3 bases from V and 8 bases from J, with 22 bases in between. CDR3 nucleotides: TGTGCCAGTAGTATCTTCCCTATAGACTCTCCGGGGGGCTACACCTTC. This codes for CASSIFPIDSPGGYTF.

The sample holds one count of this clone. The gene calls are TRBV5-1 and TRBJ2-2; weak D call: TRBD1 (6 bases). Per the germline V gene, CDR1 is SGHRS and CDR2 is YFSETQ. CDR3 length: 14 residues. The V and J ends lost 2 bases and 3 bases respectively, with 8 bases between them. CDR3 nucleotide sequence: TGCGCCAGCAGCTTCGCAGGGGACACCGGGGAGCTGTTTTTT. Its protein product is CASSFAGDTGELFF.

This rearrangement joins TRBV18 to TRBJ2-5; D perhaps matches TRBD2 (6 bases). V was cut by 3 bases and J by 1 base, with 15 bases left in between. The CDR3 has 16 residues. CDR1 and CDR2 from the germline V gene are KGHSH and LQKENI. The CDR3 here is CASSPRGRGFQETQYF. The CDR3 region has the DNA TGTGCCAGCTCACCGCGGGGCAGAGGTTTCCAAGAGACCCAGTACTTC. Looking up the rest from reference TRBV18 and TRBJ2-5 gives the full variable domain: NAGVMQNPRHLVRRRGQEARLRCSPMKGHSHVYWYRQLPEEGLKFMVYLQKENIIDESGMPKERFSAEFPKEGPSILRIQQVVRGDSAAYFCASSPRGRGFQETQYFGPGTRLLVL.